This TCR beta chain was captured in a study of blood T cell repertoires in COVID-19 (dated by TCRdb to the early 2020s). The study in broad terms: Samples from collaborators originated in the United States, Italy and Spain and spanned both the acute and convalescent phases of COVID-19. The repertoires were made available in a free public database intended to serve as a resource for research on the immune response to SARS-CoV-2. The material from the prospective study consisted of cDNA or gDNA derived from T cells, B-cell-depleted T cells, or PBMCs. The sample metadata nearly always contained a de-identified subject ID, COVID-19 status, age in years and sex. Subjects who had been exposed to COVID-19, were actively infected with it, or had recovered from it provided the deeply sampled blood TCRbeta repertoires that made up the dataset. Where available, HLA class I and class II types were obtained from metadata supplied by the sample provider rather than from assay-based typing. The samples were drawn from two sources: the first 160 participants of the ongoing ImmuneRACE study, and 1,000 to 1,500 subjects contributed by 6 global collaborators.

The germline V gene encodes CDR1 LNHDA and CDR2 SQIVND (reference sequence). The CDR3 contains 16 residues, cysteine and phenylalanine counted. CDR3 DNA only is kept here, 48 bases in frame from base 1. V trim: 5 bases; J trim: 2 bases; unmatched bases: 11. The full study reports these points: Clinical and demographic metadata were provided uncurated, with the amount varying by source and participant.

TCRbeta CDR3 regions were amplified from genomic DNA by means of the immunoSEQ Assay, a bias-controlled multiplex PCR. As for how the authors treated the data: Within the assay, amplification of reference gene primers was used to estimate how many nucleated cells each sample contained. To quantify the absolute abundance of each unique TCRbeta CDR3 rearrangement, sequence reads were collapsed and filtered. For each sample, productive Simpson clonality was calculated as the square root of Simpson's diversity index across productive rearrangements. This immuneACCESS table, as held by TCRdb, lists in-frame sequences with V and J called but not all clones. Of the missing ones, under half trace to an unresolved V gene in checked studies; the others have no known cause. The V and J calls and clone size were taken over from that table, and D and trimming were inferred from the DNA. A total of about 210,000 clones appear in this sample, more than 70% of them only once. Roughly 2.9% of the sample is held by the ten biggest clonotypes.

Each collaborating institution followed its own protocols to collect whole blood in K2EDTA tubes. For TCRbeta analysis, collaborators shipped samples as frozen whole blood, isolated PBMCs, or DNA extracted from either of those sample types. Regarding this clone: The specificity of this receptor is unknown. The sample holds no much larger clone one base away, and base qualities are not on file.

The sequencing sample was made of peripheral blood. Recombination linked TRBV19 to TRBJ2-7, with TRBD2 identical over 8 junction bases. This TCR came from a man aged 50 to 60 with active or convalescent COVID-19. CDR3 loop: CASSFGGAGEPYEQYF. The DNA sequence is as follows: TGTGCCAGTAGTTTCGGAGGAGCGGGGGAACCCTACGAGCAGTACTTC.